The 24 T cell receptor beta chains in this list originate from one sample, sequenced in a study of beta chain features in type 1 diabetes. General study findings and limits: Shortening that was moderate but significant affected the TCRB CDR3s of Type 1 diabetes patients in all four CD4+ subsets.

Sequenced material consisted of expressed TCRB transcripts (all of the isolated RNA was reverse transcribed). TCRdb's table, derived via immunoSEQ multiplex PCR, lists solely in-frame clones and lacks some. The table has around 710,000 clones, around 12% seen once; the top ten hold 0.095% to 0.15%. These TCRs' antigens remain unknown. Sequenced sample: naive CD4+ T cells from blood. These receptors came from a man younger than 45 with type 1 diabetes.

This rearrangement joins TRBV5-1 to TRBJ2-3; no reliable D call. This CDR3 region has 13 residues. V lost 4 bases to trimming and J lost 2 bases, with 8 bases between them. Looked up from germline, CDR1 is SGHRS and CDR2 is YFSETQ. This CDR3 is CASSLEVTDTQYF. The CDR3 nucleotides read TGCGCCAGCAGCCTCGAAGTCACAGATACGCAGTATTTT.

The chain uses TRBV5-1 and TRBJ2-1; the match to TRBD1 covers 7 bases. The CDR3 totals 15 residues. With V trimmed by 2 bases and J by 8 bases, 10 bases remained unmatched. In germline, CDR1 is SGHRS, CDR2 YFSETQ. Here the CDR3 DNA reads TGCGCCAGCAGCTTAGACAGGGTAATATCGTATGAGCAGTTCTTC. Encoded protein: CASSLDRVISYEQFF. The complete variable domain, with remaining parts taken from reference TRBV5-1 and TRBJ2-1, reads KAGVTQTPRYLIKTRGQQVTLSCSPISGHRSVSWYQQTPGQGLQFLFEYFSETQRNKGNFPGRFSGRQFSNSRSEMNVSTLELGDSALYLCASSLDRVISYEQFFGPGTRLTVL.

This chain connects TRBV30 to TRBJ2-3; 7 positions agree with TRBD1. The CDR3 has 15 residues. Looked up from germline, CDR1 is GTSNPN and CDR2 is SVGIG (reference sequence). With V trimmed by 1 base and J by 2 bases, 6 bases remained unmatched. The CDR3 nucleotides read TGTGCCTGGAGTGAGTGGACAGGTGACACAGATACGCAGTATTTT. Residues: CAWSEWTGDTDTQYF.

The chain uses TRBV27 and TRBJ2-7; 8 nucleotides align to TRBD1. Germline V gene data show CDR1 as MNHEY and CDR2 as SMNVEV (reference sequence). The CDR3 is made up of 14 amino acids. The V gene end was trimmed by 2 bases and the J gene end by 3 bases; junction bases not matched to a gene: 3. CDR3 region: CASSLDRGHYEQYF. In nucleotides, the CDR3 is TGTGCCAGCAGTTTAGACAGGGGCCACTACGAGCAGTACTTC.

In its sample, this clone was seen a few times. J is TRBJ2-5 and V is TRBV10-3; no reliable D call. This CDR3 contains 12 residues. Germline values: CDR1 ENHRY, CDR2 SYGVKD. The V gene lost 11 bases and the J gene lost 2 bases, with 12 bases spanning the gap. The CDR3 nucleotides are TGTGCCGCAAGTACAGATCAAGAGACCCAGTACTTC. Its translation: CAASTDQETQYF.

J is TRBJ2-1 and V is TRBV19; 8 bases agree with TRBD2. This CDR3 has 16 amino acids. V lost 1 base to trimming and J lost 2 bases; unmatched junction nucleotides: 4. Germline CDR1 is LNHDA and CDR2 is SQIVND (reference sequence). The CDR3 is CASSIAQTSAYNEQFF. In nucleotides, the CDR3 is TGTGCCAGTAGTATAGCCCAGACTAGCGCCTACAATGAGCAGTTCTTC. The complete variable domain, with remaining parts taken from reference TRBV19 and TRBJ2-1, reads DGGITQSPKYLFRKEGQNVTLSCEQNLNHDAMYWYRQDPGQGLRLIYYSQIVNDFQKGDIAEGYSVSREKKESFPLTVTSAQKNPTAFYLCASSIAQTSAYNEQFFGPGTRLTVL.

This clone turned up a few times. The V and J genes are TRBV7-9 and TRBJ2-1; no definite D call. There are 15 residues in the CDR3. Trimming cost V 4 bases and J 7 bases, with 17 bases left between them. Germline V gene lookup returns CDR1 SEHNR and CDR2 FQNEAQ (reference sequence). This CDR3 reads CASSSVGAYRNEQFF. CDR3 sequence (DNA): TGTGCCAGCAGCTCGGTGGGTGCATACAGAAATGAGCAGTTCTTC.

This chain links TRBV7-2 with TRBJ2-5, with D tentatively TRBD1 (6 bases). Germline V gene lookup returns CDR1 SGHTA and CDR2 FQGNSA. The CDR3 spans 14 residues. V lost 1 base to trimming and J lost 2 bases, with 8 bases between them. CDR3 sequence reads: CASSLGTEQETQYF. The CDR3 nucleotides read TGTGCCAGCAGCTTAGGGACAGAACAAGAGACCCAGTACTTC. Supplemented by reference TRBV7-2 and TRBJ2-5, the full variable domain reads GAGVSQSPSNKVTEKGKDVELRCDPISGHTALYWYRQSLGQGLEFLIYFQGNSAPDKSGLPSDRFSAERTGGSVSTLTIQRTQQEDSAVYLCASSLGTEQETQYFGPGTRLLVL.

CDR3 protein: CASSSRRANSPLHF. The CDR3 nucleotides read TGTGCCAGCAGCTCGCGGAGGGCAAATTCACCCCTCCACTTT. This chain connects TRBV11-2 to TRBJ1-6; D not certain. The germline V and J ends were trimmed by 4 bases and 7 bases, with 11 bases remaining between them. The length of the CDR3 is 14 residues. Per germline, CDR1 SGHAT and CDR2 FQNNGV.

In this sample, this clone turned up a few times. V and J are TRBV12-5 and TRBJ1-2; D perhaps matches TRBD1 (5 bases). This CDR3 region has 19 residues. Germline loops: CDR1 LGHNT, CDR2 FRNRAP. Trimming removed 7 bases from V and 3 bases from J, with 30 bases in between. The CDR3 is CASDGSGPLFHLGDYGYTF. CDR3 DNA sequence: TGTGCTAGTGACGGCTCCGGGCCACTTTTCCACCTAGGGGACTATGGCTACACCTTC. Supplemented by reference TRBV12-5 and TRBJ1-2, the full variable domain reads DARVTQTPRHKVTEMGQEVTMRCQPILGHNTVFWYRQTMMQGLELLAYFRNRAPLDDSGMPKDRFSAEMPDATLATLKIQPSEPRDSAVYFCASDGSGPLFHLGDYGYTFGSGTRLTVV.

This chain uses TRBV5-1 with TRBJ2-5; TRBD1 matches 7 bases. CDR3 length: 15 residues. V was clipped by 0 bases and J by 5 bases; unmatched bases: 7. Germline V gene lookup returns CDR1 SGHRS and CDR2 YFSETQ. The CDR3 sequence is CASSLAPTGSETQYF. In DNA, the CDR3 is TGCGCCAGCAGCTTGGCCCCGACAGGGAGCGAGACCCAGTACTTC. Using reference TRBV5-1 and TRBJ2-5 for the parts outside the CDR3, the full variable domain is KAGVTQTPRYLIKTRGQQVTLSCSPISGHRSVSWYQQTPGQGLQFLFEYFSETQRNKGNFPGRFSGRQFSNSRSEMNVSTLELGDSALYLCASSLAPTGSETQYFGPGTRLLVL.

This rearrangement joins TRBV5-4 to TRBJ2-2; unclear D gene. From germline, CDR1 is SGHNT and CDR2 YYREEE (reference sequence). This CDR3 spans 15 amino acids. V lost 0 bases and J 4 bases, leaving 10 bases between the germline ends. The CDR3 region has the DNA TGTGCCAGCAGCTTGGCGAGGCCAGGCACCGGGGAGCTGTTTTTT. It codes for CASSLARPGTGELFF.

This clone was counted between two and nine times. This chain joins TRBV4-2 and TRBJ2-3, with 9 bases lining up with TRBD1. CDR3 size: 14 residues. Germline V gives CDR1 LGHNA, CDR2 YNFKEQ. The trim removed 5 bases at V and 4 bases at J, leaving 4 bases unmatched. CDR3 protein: CASSARTGADTQYF. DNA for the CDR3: TGTGCCAGCAGCGCCCGGACAGGGGCAGATACGCAGTATTTT.

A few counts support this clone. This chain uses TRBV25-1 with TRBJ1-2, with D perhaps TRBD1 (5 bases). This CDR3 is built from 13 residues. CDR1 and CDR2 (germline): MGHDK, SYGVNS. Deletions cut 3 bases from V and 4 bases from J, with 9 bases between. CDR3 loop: CASSEGTAYGYTF. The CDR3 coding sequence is TGTGCCAGCAGTGAGGGGACGGCCTATGGCTACACCTTC.

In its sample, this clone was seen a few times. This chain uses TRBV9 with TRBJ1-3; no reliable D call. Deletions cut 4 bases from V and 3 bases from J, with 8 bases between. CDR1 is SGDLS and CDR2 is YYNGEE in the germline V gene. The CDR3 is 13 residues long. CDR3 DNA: TGTGCCAGCAGCTCCGAGAATGGAAACACCATATATTTT. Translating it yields CASSSENGNTIYF.

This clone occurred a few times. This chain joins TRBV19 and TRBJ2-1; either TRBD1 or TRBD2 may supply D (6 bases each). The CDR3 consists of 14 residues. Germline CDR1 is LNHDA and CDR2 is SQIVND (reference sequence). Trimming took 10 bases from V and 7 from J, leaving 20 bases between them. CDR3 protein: CATLPGGGLNEQFF. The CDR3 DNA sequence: TGTGCCACCCTACCCGGGGGCGGTTTGAATGAGCAGTTCTTC.

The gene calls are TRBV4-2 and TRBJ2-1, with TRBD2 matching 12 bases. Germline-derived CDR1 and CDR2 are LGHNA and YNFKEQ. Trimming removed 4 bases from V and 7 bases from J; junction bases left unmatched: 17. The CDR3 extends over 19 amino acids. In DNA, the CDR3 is TGTGCCAGCAGCCCAGGGCTAGCGGGGGGGATTGGAAGGGAGAATGAGCAGTTCTTC. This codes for CASSPGLAGGIGRENEQFF.

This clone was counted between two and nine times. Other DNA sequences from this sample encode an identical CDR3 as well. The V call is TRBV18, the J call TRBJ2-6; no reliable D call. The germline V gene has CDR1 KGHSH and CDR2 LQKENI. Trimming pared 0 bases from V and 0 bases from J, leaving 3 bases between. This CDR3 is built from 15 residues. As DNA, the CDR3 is TGTGCCAGCTCACCACCGGGCTCTGGGGCCAACGTCCTGACTTTC. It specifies CASSPPGSGANVLTF.

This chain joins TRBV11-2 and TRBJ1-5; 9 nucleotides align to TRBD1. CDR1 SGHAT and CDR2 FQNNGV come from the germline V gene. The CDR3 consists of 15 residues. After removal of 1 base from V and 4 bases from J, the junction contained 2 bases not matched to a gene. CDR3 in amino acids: CASSLGGTGNQPQHF. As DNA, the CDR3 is TGTGCCAGCAGCTTAGGGGGGACAGGGAATCAGCCCCAGCATTTT.

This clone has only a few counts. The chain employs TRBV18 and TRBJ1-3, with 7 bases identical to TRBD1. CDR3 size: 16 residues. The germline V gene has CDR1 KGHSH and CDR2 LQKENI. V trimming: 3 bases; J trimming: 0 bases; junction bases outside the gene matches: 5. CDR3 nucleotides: TGTGCCAGCTCACCGGGACAGCAAACCTCTGGAAACACCATATATTTT. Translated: CASSPGQQTSGNTIYF.

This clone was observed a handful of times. Here the CDR3 DNA reads TGTGCCAGCACCCGCGAGAGACAGGGGTGGGGCACCGGGGAGCTGTTTTTT. It yields the protein CASTRERQGWGTGELFF. The chain employs TRBV4-2 and TRBJ2-2; TRBD1 matches at 8 bases. The CDR3 covers 17 residues. Trimming removed 7 bases from V and 4 bases from J; junction bases left unmatched: 14. From germline, CDR1 is LGHNA and CDR2 YNFKEQ.

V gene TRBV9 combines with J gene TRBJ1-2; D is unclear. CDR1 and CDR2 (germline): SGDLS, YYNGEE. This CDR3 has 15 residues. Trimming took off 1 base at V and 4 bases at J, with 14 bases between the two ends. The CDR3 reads CASSVTGLDGYGYTF. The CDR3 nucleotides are TGTGCCAGCAGCGTAACGGGGTTAGATGGCTATGGCTACACCTTC.

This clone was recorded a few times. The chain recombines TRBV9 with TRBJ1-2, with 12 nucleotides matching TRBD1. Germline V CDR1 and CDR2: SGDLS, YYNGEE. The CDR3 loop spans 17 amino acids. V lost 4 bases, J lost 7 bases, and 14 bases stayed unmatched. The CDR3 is CASSPPGTGGAPGGYTF. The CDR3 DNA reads TGTGCCAGCAGCCCTCCGGGGACAGGGGGCGCCCCGGGTGGCTACACCTTC.

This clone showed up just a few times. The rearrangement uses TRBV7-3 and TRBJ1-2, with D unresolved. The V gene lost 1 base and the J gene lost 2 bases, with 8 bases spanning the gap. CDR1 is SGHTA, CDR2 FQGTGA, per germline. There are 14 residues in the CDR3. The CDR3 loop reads CASSLNSGNYGYTF. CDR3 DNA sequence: TGTGCCAGCAGCTTAAACTCAGGAAACTATGGCTACACCTTC.